Given below is one T cell receptor (beta chain) in context. There is no known antigen for this receptor. Base-call qualities are not available, and no considerably larger clone is one nucleotide away. The CDR3, from cysteine to phenylalanine, totals 16 residues. The CDR3 DNA has 48 bases and is translated from base 1. In the germline V gene (reference sequence), CDR1 corresponds to LGHDT and CDR2 to YNNKEL. V was cut back by 1 base and J by 6 bases, leaving a gap of 18 bases between them. This sample is part of a study of blood T cell repertoires in COVID-19 (TCRdb year 2020). Study-wide context: The collaborator samples originated in the United States, Italy and Spain and spanned the acute and convalescent phases of COVID-19. Deeply sampled blood TCRbeta repertoires from subjects exposed to, actively infected with, or recovered from COVID-19 were included in the dataset. Nearly every sample came with metadata listing a de-identified subject ID, COVID-19 status, age in years and sex. The samples were drawn from the first 160 participants of the ongoing ImmuneRACE study and from about 1,200 subjects provided by 6 global collaborators. The repertoires were released in a freely available public database meant as a resource for research on the immune response to SARS-CoV-2. HLA class I and class II types, where available, came from metadata supplied by the sample provider rather than from assay-based typing. The prospective study material was composed of cDNA or gDNA derived from T cells, B-cell-depleted T cells, or PBMCs.

TCRbeta CDR3 regions were amplified from genomic DNA by means of the immunoSEQ Assay, a bias-controlled multiplex PCR. Per the source publication's procedure: The number of nucleated cells in each sample was estimated from the amplification of reference gene primers within the assay. To quantify the absolute abundance of each unique TCRbeta CDR3 rearrangement, sequence reads were collapsed and filtered. For each sample, productive Simpson clonality was calculated as the square root of Simpson's diversity index over productive rearrangements. Entries here come from immuneACCESS through TCRdb and include only in-frame sequences with V and J called. Some clones fail to appear in such tables; in the studies checked, an unresolved V gene covers under half of the shortfall, and the cause of the remainder is unknown. The V and J calls and clone size come from that table; D and trimming were worked out from the DNA. Here the sample has under 250,000 clones; around 90% occur a single time. Approximately 7% of the sample is in the top ten clones.

Whole blood was collected in K2EDTA tubes by collaborating institutions according to the institutions' own protocols. For TCRbeta analysis, collaborator samples were shipped as frozen whole blood, as isolated PBMCs, or as DNA extracted from either sample type. On the study overall, not on this receptor specifically: The amount of clinical and demographic metadata varied by source and participant and was provided uncurated.

The chain is assembled from TRBV3-1 (or the pseudogene TRBV3-2) and TRBJ1-2; 6 matching bases give a weak D call of TRBD1. This clonotype originated in a woman in her seventies with active or convalescent COVID-19. The sample consisted of peripheral blood. The DNA reads as follows: TGTGCCAGCAGCCAAGGGGGGGGCAGGGGCGCCGATGGCTACACCTTC. Its product reads: CASSQGGGRGADGYTF.